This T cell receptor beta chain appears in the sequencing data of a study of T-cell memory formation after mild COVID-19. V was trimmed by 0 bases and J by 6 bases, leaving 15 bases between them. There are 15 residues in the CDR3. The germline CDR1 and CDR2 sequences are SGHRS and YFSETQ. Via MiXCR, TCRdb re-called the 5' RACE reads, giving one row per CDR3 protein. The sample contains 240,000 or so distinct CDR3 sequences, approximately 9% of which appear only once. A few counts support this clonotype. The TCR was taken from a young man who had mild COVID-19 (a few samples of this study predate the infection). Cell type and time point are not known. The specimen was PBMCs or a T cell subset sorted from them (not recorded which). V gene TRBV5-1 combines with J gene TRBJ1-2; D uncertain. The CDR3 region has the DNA TGCGCCAGCAGCTTGGAGTTCCAGCAGGAGGATGGCTACACCTTC. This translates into CASSLEFQQEDGYTF.